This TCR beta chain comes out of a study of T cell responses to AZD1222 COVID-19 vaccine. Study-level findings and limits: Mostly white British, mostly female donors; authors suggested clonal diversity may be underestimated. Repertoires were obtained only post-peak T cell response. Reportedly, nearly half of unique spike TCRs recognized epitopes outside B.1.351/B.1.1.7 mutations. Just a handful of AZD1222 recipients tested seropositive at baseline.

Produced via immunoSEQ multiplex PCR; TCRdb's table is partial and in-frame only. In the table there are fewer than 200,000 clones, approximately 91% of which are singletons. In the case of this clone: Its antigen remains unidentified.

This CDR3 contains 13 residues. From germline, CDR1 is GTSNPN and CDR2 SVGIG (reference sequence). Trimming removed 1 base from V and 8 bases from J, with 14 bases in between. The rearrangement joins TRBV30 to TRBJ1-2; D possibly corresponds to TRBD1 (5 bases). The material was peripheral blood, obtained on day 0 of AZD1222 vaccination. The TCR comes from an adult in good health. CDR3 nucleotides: TGTGCCTGGAGTGGTTCAGGAGGGGAGGGCTACACCTTC. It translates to CAWSGSGGEGYTF.